The clone carrying this TCR beta chain was seen repeatedly, ten times or more. With 10-nucleotide random UMIs included, cDNA was synthesized by 5'RACE. Over 170 million TCR-beta sequences from 15-18 subjects came out of each sequencing run. TCRdb re-derived calls from the 5' RACE reads in MiXCR, one entry per CDR3 protein. The profile shows 65,000 to 80,000 distinct CDR3 sequences, approximately 17% of them singletons. It was blood bank volunteers in Maryland, USA who made up the healthy controls. CDR3 length equals 15 residues. Trimming took off 5 bases at V and 2 bases at J, with 15 bases between the two ends. Germline V gives CDR1 SGHTA, CDR2 FQGNSA. This entry comes from a study of neurological immune-mediated disorders.

The sample was PBMCs. This chain connects TRBV7-2 to TRBJ1-2, with TRBD1 as a possible D gene (5 bases). The sequence came from a woman between 35 and 50 years old in good health. Here the CDR3 DNA reads TGTGCCAGCAGCAACGCGGTCGGGGGGAACTATGGCTACACCTTC. It translates to CASSNAVGGNYGYTF.